Given below is one T cell receptor (beta chain) in context. After isolation, RNA underwent reverse transcription to generate cDNA as the sequencing template. The protocol was immunoSEQ multiplex PCR, while the TCRdb copy is restricted to in-frame clones and leaves out a portion. The sample contains 210,000 or so clones, more than 60% of which appear only once. Trimming pared 3 bases from V and 3 bases from J, leaving 8 bases between. The CDR3 is 12 residues long. CDR1 is GTSNPN and CDR2 is SVGIG in the germline V gene (reference sequence). This entry belongs to a study of CD8+ T cells in alopecia areata. Background on the study: Severity of treated patients was scored by affected scalp percentage.

Treatment in this sample: oral pan-JAK inhibitor, 5-10 mg twice daily. Sequencing was performed on CD4+ T cells sorted from blood, taken between weeks 44 and 45, from a patient treated with tofacitinib. This receptor was identified in a human donor with alopecia areata. The chain links TRBV30 to TRBJ1-2; D is perhaps TRBD1 (5 bases). This CDR3 is CAWRGRYYGYTF. As DNA, the CDR3 is TGTGCCTGGAGGGGACGGTACTATGGCTACACCTTC.